This section outlines one TCR beta chain sequence together with its context. Its antigen is unknown. This table comes from immunoSEQ multiplex PCR, and its TCRdb copy is limited to in-frame clones, with some not included. This sample yields 160,000 or so clones, of which roughly nine tenths are seen a single time; about 3% belongs to the top ten. The data were obtained in a study of T cell responses to AZD1222 COVID-19 vaccine. Study observations and caveats: At baseline, seropositivity was found in only 5 to 7 AZD1222 recipients. Vaccination with two AZD1222 doses was followed by a rise in Spike-specific TCR breadth and depth. Clonal diversity may have been underestimated in mostly white British donors. Vaccine-associated CD4 TCRs ranged over spike, dominating at 160-218 and 743-854.

Germline CDR1 MNHEY, CDR2 SVGEGT. This CDR3 region has 20 residues. V was pared by 0 bases and J by 0 bases, with 21 bases between. The rearrangement uses TRBV6-2 or TRBV6-3 and TRBJ1-5; TRBD1 might be the D (5 bases). The sample here was peripheral blood, taken on day 0 of AZD1222 vaccination. This TCR was recovered from an adult in good health. The CDR3 coding sequence is TGTGCCAGCAGTTACTCGACGAAAGGGGTCACCTTGTATAGCAATCAGCCCCAGCATTTT. The encoded protein is CASSYSTKGVTLYSNQPQHF.